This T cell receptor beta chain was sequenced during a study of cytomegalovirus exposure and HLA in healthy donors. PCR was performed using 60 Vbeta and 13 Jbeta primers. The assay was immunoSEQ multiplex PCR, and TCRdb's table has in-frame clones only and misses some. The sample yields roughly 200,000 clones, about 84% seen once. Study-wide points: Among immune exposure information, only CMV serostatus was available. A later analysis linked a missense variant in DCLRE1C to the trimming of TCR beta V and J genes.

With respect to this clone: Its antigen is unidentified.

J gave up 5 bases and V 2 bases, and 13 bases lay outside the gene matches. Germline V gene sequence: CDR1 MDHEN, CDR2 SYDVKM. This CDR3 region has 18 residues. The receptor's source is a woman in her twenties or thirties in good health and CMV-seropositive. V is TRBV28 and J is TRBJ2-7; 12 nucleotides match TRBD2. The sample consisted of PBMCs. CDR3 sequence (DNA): TGTGCCAGCAGTTTAATCAGGGGAACTAGCGGGAGGAAGAACGAGCAGTACTTC. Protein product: CASSLIRGTSGRKNEQYF.